The source of this TCR beta chain is a study of cytomegalovirus exposure and HLA in healthy donors. Findings and limits, study-wide: In a later analysis, the majority of CMV-associated beta chains seemingly showed HLA restriction. Only CMV serostatus was available as immune exposure information.

The PCR had 60 Vbeta and 13 Jbeta primers. Sequenced by immunoSEQ multiplex PCR; TCRdb stores in-frame clones only, minus some. The table includes roughly 230,000 clones, roughly 78% detected once. Concerning this clone itself: The target antigen is unknown.

This CDR3 is 14 amino acids long. V was clipped by 5 bases and J by 6 bases, with 16 bases between them. The germline V gene has CDR1 SGHAT and CDR2 FQNNGV. The chain combines TRBV11-2 with TRBJ1-1; no clear D. The TCR was taken from a boy aged 5-17 years in good health and CMV-seronegative. Sequenced input: PBMCs. The CDR3 loop reads CASSPLVPGSEAFF. CDR3 in DNA: TGTGCCAGCAGCCCCCTGGTACCGGGATCTGAAGCTTTCTTT. Looking up the rest from reference TRBV11-2 and TRBJ1-1 gives the full variable domain: EAGVAQSPRYKIIEKRQSVAFWCNPISGHATLYWYQQILGQGPKLLIQFQNNGVVDDSQLPKDRFSAERLKGVDSTLKIQPAKLEDSAVYLCASSPLVPGSEAFFGQGTRLTVV.